Presented here are 3 T cell receptor beta chains from one specimen sequenced in a study of T cells after posttransplantation cyclophosphamide. TCRdb keeps only in-frame clones here, not all; method: immunoSEQ multiplex PCR. The table lists around 50,000 clones, around 94% of them singletons. The sequenced sample was PBMCs. The receptors shown here come from a woman aged 45-65 years in good health and a related stem cell transplant donor.

This clone appeared once. The genes are TRBV2 and TRBJ1-6; possibly TRBD1 for D (6 bases). CDR3 length: 14 amino acids. V was trimmed by 3 bases and J by 7 bases, leaving 10 bases between them. Germline lookup yields CDR1 SNHLY and CDR2 FYNNEI. This CDR3 reads CASSDRTDNSPLHF. The CDR3 DNA reads TGTGCCAGCAGTGATCGGACAGACAATTCACCCCTCCACTTT. The full variable domain, in which reference TRBV2 and TRBJ1-6 provide the parts outside the CDR3, is EPEVTQTPSHQVTQMGQEVILRCVPISNHLYFYWYRQILGQKVEFLVSFYNNEISEKSEIFDDQFSVERPDGSNFTLKIRSTKLEDSAMYFCASSDRTDNSPLHFGNGTRLTVT.

V and J are TRBV6-6 and TRBJ2-7; D may be TRBD1 (6 bases). Germline V lookup: CDR1 MNHNY, CDR2 SVGAGI (reference sequence). Trimming took 10 bases from V and 2 from J, leaving 15 bases between them. The length of the CDR3 is 13 residues. CDR3 in DNA: TGTGCCACGCGAACAGGGCTTACCTACGAGCAGTACTTC. Amino acid sequence: CATRTGLTYEQYF.

The CDR3 nucleotides read TGTGCCAGCAGAGAGAACGGGGGAACCTATGGCTACACCTTC. Translated, it gives CASRENGGTYGYTF. The chain has TRBV28 and TRBJ1-2; TRBD1 might be the D (5 bases). Germline V gene data show CDR1 as MDHEN and CDR2 as SYDVKM. V dropped 6 bases and J dropped 4 bases, with 15 bases sitting between them. The CDR3 totals 14 residues.